The sample holds a few counts of the clone carrying this TCR beta chain. Its antigen is as yet unknown. The sample originates from a study of T cell repertoires in ileal Crohn's disease. TCRB immunosequencing input was five hundred nanograms of biopsy DNA per sample. Assay: immunoSEQ multiplex PCR; the TCRdb copy retains only in-frame clones and omits some. Among some 13,000 clones, approximately 81% were seen once, and the ten largest hold 17%. Study outcomes and limitations: Endoscopy was done a median around 6.4 months after surgery. Every patient over 26.8% clonality showed endoscopic recurrence. Mucosal expansions were suggested to be mainly CD8 T cells.

The time point denotes: neoterminal ileum biopsy at postoperative endoscopy, about 6 months after surgery. Material: ileal tissue. This TCR was sampled from an adult with Crohn's disease.

The CDR3, as DNA: TGTGCCAGCAGCTCGACAGGGTTAGTTGAAGCTTTCTTT. Translation: CASSSTGLVEAFF. The V gene is TRBV27, the J gene TRBJ1-1; 7 bases align to TRBD1. The CDR3 is 13 amino acids. V was clipped by 6 bases and J by 7 bases; unmatched bases: 8. Germline values: CDR1 MNHEY, CDR2 SMNVEV (reference sequence).